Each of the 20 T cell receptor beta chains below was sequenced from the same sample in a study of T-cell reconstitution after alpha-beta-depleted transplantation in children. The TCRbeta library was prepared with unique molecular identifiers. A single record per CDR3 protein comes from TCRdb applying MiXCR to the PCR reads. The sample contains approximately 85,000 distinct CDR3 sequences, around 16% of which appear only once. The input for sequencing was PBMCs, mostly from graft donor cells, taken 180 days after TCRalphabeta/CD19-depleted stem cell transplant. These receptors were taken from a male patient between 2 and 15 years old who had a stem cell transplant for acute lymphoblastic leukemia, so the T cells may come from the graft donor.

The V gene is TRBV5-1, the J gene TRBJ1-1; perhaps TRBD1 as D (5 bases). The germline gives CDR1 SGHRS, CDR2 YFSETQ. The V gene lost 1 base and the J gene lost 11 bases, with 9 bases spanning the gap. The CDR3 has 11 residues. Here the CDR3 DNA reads TGCGCCAGCAGCTTGAAGAGGGACGCTTTCTTT. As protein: CASSLKRDAFF.

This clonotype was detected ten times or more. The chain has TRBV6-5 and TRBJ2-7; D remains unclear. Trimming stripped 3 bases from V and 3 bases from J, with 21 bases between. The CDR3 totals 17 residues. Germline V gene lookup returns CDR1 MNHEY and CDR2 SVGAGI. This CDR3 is CASSYKWPAPLSYEQYF. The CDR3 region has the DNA TGTGCCAGCAGTTATAAATGGCCTGCACCCCTAAGCTACGAGCAGTACTTC.

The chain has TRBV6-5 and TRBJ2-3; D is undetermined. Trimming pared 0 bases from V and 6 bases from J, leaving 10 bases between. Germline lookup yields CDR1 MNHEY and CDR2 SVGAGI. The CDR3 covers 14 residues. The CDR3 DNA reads TGTGCCAGCAGTTACTCTGCCCTACGGGATACGCAGTATTTT. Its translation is CASSYSALRDTQYF.

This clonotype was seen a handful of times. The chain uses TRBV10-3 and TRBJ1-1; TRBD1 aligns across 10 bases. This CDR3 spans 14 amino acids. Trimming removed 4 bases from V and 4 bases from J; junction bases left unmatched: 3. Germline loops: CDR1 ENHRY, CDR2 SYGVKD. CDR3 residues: CAISGTGGGTEAFF. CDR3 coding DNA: TGTGCCATCAGTGGGACAGGGGGGGGCACTGAAGCTTTCTTT.

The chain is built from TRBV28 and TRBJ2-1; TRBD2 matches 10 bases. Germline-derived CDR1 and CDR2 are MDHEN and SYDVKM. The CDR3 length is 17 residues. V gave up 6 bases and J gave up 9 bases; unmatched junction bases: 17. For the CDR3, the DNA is TGTGCCAGCAGCCCACGCACAGCGGGAGGGCCTGGTCCTGAGCAGTTCTTC. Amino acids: CASSPRTAGGPGPEQFF.

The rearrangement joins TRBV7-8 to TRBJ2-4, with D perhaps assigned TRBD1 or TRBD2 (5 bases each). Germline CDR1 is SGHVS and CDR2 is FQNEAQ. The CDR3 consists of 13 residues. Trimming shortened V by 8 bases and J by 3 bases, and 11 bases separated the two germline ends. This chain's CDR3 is CASQGPDKNIQYF. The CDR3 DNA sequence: TGTGCCAGCCAGGGACCAGACAAAAACATTCAGTACTTC.

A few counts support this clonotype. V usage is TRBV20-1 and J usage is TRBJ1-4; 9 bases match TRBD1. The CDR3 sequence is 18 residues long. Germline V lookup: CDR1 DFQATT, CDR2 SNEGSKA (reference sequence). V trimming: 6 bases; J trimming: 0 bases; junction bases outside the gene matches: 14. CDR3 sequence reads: CSALIPGQGGPTNEKLFF. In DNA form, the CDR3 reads TGCAGTGCCCTCATACCGGGACAGGGAGGACCAACTAATGAAAAACTGTTTTTT.

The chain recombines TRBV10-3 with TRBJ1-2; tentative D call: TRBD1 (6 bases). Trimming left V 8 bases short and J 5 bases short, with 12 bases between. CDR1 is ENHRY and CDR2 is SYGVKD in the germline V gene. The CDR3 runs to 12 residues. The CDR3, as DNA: TGTGCCATCGAGCTTAGGGGGTATGGCTACACCTTC. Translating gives CAIELRGYGYTF.

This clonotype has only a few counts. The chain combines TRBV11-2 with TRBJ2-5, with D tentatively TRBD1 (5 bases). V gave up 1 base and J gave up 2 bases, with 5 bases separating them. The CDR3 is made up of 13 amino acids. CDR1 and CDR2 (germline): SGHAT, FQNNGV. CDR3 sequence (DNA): TGTGCCAGCAGCTTAGGGACACAAGAGACCCAGTACTTC. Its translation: CASSLGTQETQYF.

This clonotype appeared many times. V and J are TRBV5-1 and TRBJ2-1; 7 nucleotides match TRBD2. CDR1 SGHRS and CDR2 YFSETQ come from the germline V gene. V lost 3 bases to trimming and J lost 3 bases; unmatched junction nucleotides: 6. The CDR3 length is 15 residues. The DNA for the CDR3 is TGCGCCAGCAGCTCTAGCGGCGATTACTACAATGAGCAGTTCTTC. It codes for CASSSSGDYYNEQFF.

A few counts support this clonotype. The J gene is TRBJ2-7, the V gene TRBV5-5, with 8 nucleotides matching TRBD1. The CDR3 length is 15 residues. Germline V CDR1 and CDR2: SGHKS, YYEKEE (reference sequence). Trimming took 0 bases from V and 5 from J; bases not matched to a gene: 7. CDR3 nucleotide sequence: TGTGCCAGCAGCTTGGGGACAGGGTATTCACACGAGCAGTACTTC. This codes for CASSLGTGYSHEQYF.

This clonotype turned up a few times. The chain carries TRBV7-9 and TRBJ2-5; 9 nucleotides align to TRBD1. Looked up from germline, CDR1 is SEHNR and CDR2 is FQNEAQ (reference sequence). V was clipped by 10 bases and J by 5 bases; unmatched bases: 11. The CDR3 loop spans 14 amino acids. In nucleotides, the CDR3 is TGTGCCATAGAGACACAGGGGGCGCGGGAGACCCAGTACTTC. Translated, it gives CAIETQGARETQYF.

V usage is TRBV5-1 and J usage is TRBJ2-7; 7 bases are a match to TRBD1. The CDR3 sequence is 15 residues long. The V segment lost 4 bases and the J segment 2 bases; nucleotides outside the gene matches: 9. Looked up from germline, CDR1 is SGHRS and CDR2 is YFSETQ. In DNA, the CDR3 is TGCGCCAGCAGCGCGGAAACAGGGGCGCCCTACGAGCAGTACTTC. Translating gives CASSAETGAPYEQYF.

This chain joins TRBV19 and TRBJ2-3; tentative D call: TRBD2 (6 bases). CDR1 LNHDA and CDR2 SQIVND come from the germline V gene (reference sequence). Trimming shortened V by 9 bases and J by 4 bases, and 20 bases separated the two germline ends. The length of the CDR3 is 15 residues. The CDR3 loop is CASSLIREPPDTQYF. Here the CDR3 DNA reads TGTGCCAGCAGCCTGATCCGGGAGCCTCCAGATACGCAGTATTTT.

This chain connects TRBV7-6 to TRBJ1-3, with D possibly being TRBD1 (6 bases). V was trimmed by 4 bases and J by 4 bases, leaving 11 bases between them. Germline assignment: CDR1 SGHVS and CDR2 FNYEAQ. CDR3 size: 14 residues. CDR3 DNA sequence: TGTGCCAGCAGCTCCCCCGACAGGGGAAACACCATATATTTT. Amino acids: CASSSPDRGNTIYF.

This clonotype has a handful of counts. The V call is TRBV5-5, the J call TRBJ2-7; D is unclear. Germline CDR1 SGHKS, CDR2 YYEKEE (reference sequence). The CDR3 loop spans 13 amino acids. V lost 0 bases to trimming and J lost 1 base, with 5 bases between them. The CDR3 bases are TGTGCCAGCAGCTTGGGTCATTCCTACGAGCAGTACTTC. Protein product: CASSLGHSYEQYF.

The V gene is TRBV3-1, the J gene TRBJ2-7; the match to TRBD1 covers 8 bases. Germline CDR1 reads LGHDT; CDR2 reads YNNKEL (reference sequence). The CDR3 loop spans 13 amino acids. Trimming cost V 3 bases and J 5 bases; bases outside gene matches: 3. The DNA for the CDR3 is TGTGCCAGCAGCCACCGACAGGGGAACGAGCAGTACTTC. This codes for CASSHRQGNEQYF.

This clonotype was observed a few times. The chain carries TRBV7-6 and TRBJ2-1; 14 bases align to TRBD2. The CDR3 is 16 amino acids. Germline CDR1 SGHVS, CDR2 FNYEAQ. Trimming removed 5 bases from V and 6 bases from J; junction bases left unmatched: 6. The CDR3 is CASSRTSGGLVNEQFF. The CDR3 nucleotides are TGTGCCAGCAGCCGGACTAGCGGGGGGCTGGTCAATGAGCAGTTCTTC.

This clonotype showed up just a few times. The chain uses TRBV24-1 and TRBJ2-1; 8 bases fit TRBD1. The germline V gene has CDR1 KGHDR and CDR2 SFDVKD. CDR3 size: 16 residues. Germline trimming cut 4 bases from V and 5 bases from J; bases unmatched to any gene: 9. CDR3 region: CATSDRGQGPDNEQFF. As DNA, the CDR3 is TGTGCCACCAGTGACCGCGGACAGGGACCGGACAATGAGCAGTTCTTC.

DNA for the CDR3: TGTGCCAGCCACCCAAAGGACAGGGGGCGCGAGACCCAGTACTTC. It codes for CASHPKDRGRETQYF. V and J are TRBV7-9 and TRBJ2-5; 11 positions match TRBD1. The V segment lost 8 bases and the J segment 5 bases; nucleotides outside the gene matches: 10. Germline V gene data show CDR1 as SEHNR and CDR2 as FQNEAQ (reference sequence). This CDR3 is built from 15 residues.